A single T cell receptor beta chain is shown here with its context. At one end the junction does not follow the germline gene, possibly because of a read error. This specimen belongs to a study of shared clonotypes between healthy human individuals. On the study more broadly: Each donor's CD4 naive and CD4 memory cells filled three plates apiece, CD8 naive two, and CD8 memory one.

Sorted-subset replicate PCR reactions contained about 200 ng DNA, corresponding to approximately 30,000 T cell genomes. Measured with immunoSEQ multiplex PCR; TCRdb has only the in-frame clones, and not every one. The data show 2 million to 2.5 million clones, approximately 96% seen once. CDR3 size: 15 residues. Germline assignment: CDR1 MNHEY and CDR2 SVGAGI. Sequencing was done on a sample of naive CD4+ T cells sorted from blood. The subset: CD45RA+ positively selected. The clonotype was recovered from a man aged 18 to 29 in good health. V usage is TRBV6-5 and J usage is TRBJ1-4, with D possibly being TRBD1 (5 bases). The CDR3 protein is CAGSLGTGGNEKLFF. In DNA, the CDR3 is TGTGCCGGCAGTTTGGGTACAGGCGGTAATGAAAAACTGTTTTTT.